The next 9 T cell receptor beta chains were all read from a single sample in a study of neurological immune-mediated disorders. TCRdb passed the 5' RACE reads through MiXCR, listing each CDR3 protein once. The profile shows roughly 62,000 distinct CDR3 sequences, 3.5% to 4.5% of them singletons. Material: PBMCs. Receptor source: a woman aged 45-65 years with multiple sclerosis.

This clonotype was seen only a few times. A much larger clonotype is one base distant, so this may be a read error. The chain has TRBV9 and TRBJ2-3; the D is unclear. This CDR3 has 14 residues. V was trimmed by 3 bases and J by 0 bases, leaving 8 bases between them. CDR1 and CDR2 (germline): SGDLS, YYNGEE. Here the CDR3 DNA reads TGTGCCAGCAGCGCAAGTGGTAGCACAGATACGCAGTATTTT. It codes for CASSASGSTDTQYF.

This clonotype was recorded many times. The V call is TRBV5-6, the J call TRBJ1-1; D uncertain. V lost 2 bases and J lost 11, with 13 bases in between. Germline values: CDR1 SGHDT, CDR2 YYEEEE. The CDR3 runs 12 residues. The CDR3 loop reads CASSLREGMAFF. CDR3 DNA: TGTGCCAGCAGCTTACGGGAAGGGATGGCTTTCTTT.

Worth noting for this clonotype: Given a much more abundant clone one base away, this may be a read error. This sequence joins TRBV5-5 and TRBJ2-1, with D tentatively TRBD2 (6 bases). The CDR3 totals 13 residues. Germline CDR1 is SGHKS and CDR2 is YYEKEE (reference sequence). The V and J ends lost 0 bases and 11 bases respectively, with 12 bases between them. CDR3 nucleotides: TGTGCCAGCAGCTTGGTGGATAGCGGCAAGCAGTTCTTC. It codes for CASSLVDSGKQFF. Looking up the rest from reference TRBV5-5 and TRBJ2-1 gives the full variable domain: DAGVTQSPTHLIKTRGQQVTLRCSPISGHKSVSWYQQVLGQGPQFIFQYYEKEERGRGNFPDRFSARQFPNYSSELNVNALLLGDSALYLCASSLVDSGKQFFGPGTRLTVL.

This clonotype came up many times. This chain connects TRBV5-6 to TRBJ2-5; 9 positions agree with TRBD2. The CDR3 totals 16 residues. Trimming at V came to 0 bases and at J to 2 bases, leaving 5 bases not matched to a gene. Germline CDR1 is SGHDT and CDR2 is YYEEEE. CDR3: CASSLGLAANQETQYF. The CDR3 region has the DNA TGTGCCAGCAGCTTGGGACTAGCGGCAAATCAAGAGACCCAGTACTTC.

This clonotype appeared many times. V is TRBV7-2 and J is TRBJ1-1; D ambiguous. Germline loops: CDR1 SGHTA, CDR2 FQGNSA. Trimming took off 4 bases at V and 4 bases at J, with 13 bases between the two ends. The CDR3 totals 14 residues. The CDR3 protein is CASSSLRFGTEAFF. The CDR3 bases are TGTGCCAGCAGCTCCCTGCGGTTTGGCACTGAAGCTTTCTTT.

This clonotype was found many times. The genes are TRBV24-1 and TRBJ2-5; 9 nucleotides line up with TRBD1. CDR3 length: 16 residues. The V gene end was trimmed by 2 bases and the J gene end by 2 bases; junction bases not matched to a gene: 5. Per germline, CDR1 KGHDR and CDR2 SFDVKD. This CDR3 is CATSDSGTGRQETQYF. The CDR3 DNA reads TGTGCCACCAGTGATTCTGGGACAGGGCGGCAAGAGACCCAGTACTTC.

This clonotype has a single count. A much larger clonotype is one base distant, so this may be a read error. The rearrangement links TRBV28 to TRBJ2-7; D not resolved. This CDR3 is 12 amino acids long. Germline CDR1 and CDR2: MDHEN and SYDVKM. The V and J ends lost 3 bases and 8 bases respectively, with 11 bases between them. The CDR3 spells CASSFGSYKQYF. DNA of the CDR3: TGTGCCAGCAGTTTTGGGTCTTACAAGCAGTACTTC. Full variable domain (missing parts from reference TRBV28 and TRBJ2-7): DVKVTQSSRYLVKRTGEKVFLECVQDMDHENMFWYRQDPGLGLRLIYFSYDVKMKEKGDIPEGYSVSREKKERFSLILESASTNQTSMYLCASSFGSYKQYFGPGTRLTVT.

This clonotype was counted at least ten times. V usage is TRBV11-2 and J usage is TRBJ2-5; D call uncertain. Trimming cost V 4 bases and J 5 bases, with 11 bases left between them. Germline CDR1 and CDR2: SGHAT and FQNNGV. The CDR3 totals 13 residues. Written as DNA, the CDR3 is TGTGCCAGCAGCTCCCCCCGGGTGGAGACCCAGTACTTC. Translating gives CASSSPRVETQYF.

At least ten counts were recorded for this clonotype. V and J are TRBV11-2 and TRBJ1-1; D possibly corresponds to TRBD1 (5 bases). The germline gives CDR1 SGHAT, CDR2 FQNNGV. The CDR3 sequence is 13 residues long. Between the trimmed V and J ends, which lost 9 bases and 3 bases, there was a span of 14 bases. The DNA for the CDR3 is TGTGCCAGTCGAGTTGGGGCTGACACTGAAGCTTTCTTT. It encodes CASRVGADTEAFF.